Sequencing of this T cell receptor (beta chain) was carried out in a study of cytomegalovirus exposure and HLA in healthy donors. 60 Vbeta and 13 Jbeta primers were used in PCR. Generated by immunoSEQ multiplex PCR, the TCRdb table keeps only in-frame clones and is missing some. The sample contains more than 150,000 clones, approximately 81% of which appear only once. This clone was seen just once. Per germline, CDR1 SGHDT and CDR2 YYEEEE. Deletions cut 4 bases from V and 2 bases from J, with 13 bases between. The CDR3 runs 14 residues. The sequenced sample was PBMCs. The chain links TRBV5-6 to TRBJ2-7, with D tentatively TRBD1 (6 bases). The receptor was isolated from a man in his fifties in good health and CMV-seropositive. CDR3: CASSPWGPPYEQYF. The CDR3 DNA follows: TGTGCCAGCAGCCCCTGGGGGCCTCCCTACGAGCAGTACTTC.